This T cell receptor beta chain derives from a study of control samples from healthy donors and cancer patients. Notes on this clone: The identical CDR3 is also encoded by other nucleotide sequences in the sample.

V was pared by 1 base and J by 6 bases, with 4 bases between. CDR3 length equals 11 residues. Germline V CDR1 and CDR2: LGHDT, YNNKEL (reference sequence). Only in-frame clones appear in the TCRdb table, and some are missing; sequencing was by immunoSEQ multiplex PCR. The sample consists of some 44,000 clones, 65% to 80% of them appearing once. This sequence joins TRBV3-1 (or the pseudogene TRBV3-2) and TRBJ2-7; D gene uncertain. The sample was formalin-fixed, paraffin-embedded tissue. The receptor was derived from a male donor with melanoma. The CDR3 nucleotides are TGTGCCAGCAGCCAAGTGGGCGAGCAGTACTTC. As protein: CASSQVGEQYF.